Below, 26 T cell receptor beta chains from the same sample are listed, as sequenced in a study of blood T cells in healthy people across ages. A second PCR, run for about 6 to 11 cycles, used a sample-barcoded 5' primer plus a J-beta primer mix. TCRdb called the 5' RACE reads again in MiXCR, with one record for every CDR3 protein. The sample records hundreds of thousands of distinct CDR3 sequences, approximately 60% being singletons. Sequenced input: blood. The receptors were gathered from a man aged 35 to 55 in good health.

This clonotype was counted many times. The chain uses TRBV11-3 and TRBJ2-5, with D unresolved. In germline, CDR1 is SGHNT, CDR2 YENEEA. Trimming stripped 5 bases from V and 7 bases from J, with 14 bases between. CDR3 size: 13 residues. CDR3 in DNA: TGTGCCAGCAGCGTCCCGACAAGTTTGACCCAGTACTTC. This sequence encodes CASSVPTSLTQYF.

The J gene is TRBJ2-1, the V gene TRBV11-2, with D tentatively TRBD1 (5 bases). The CDR3 is made up of 18 amino acids. V was trimmed by 0 bases and J by 3 bases, leaving 18 bases between them. The V gene's germline CDR1 is SGHAT and CDR2 FQNNGV. In nucleotides, the CDR3 is TGTGCCAGCAGCTTAGATGTTGCCGGCCTAGGGGTCTACAATGAGCAGTTCTTC. It encodes CASSLDVAGLGVYNEQFF. Variable domain in full (rest from reference TRBV11-2 and TRBJ2-1): EAGVAQSPRYKIIEKRQSVAFWCNPISGHATLYWYQQILGQGPKLLIQFQNNGVVDDSQLPKDRFSAERLKGVDSTLKIQPAKLEDSAVYLCASSLDVAGLGVYNEQFFGPGTRLTVL.

A few counts support this clonotype. V usage is TRBV20-1 and J usage is TRBJ2-5; 8 positions agree with TRBD1. The J segment lost 1 base and the V segment lost 1 base, leaving 5 bases of the junction unmatched. This CDR3 spans 15 amino acids. CDR1 is DFQATT and CDR2 is SNEGSKA in the germline V gene (reference sequence). The CDR3 loop is CSARVGQGVQETQYF. The CDR3 region has the DNA TGCAGTGCTAGAGTAGGACAGGGTGTCCAAGAGACCCAGTACTTC.

The chain is built from TRBV11-3 and TRBJ1-2; D is possibly TRBD1 (5 bases). The CDR3 runs 14 residues. The germline V and J ends were trimmed by 2 bases and 1 base, with 8 bases remaining between them. Germline V gene lookup returns CDR1 SGHNT and CDR2 YENEEA. CDR3 region: CASSLMGDNYGYTF. CDR3 bases: TGTGCCAGCAGCTTAATGGGGGATAACTATGGCTACACCTTC.

The chain has TRBV15 and TRBJ1-2, with a weak D call TRBD1 (6 bases). Trimming shortened V by 6 bases and J by 2 bases, and 10 bases separated the two germline ends. The germline CDR1 and CDR2 sequences are LNHNV and YYDKDF (reference sequence). CDR3 length: 13 amino acids. DNA of the CDR3: TGTGCCACCAGTCCGGACAGCAACTATGGCTACACCTTC. Its protein product is CATSPDSNYGYTF.

The V gene is TRBV12-3 or TRBV12-4, the J gene TRBJ1-3; perhaps TRBD1 as D (5 bases). Trimming stripped 6 bases from V and 3 bases from J, with 9 bases between. The CDR3 length is 13 residues. CDR3 region: CASSKTVGNTIYF. CDR3 DNA sequence: TGTGCCAGCAGCAAGACAGTTGGAAACACCATATATTTT.

This clonotype was counted only a few times. The rearrangement uses TRBV12-3 or TRBV12-4 and TRBJ1-2; D gene ambiguous. The germline V and J ends were trimmed by 5 bases and 4 bases, with 11 bases remaining between them. CDR3 length equals 13 residues. In DNA form, the CDR3 reads TGTGCCAGCAGTCCCCACAGCGCCTATGGCTACACCTTC. Amino acid sequence: CASSPHSAYGYTF.

The chain links TRBV7-9 to TRBJ2-1; 11 positions match TRBD2. V trimming: 2 bases; J trimming: 8 bases; junction bases outside the gene matches: 5. The CDR3 sequence is 15 residues long. Germline CDR1 and CDR2: SEHNR and FQNEAQ (reference sequence). CDR3 bases: TGTGCCAGCAGCTTACAGTCTAGCGGGGGGCATGAGCAGTTCTTC. Protein product: CASSLQSSGGHEQFF.

The chain couples TRBV12-3 or TRBV12-4 to TRBJ2-6, with D maybe TRBD2 (5 bases). V was cut by 7 bases and J by 2 bases, with 15 bases left in between. This CDR3 has 16 amino acids. CDR3 nucleotides: TGTGCCAGCAAGAGTGGGAGCGAGGCTGGGGCCAACGTCCTGACTTTC. Amino acids: CASKSGSEAGANVLTF.

This chain joins TRBV3-1 and TRBJ2-1; 8 nucleotides agree with TRBD2. The end of the DNA aligns better with TRBJ2-7, so the J call may be wrong. The CDR3 covers 16 residues. Germline CDR1 reads LGHDT; CDR2 reads YNNKEL (reference sequence). The CDR3 loop reads CASSPGGSSSYNEQYF. The CDR3 nucleotides read TGTGCCAGCAGCCCGGGGGGGTCGAGCTCCTACAATGAGCAGTACTTC.

This chain uses TRBV11-3 with TRBJ1-2; no reliable D call. The V end lost 4 bases, the J end lost 7 bases, and 16 bases lay between the germline ends. The germline gives CDR1 SGHNT, CDR2 YENEEA. The CDR3 covers 14 residues. CDR3 protein: CASSSETVSGGYTF. The CDR3 region has the DNA TGTGCCAGCAGCTCAGAGACGGTTTCGGGTGGCTACACCTTC.

This sequence joins TRBV3-1 and TRBJ2-7, with TRBD1 identical over 7 bases. This CDR3 comprises 15 residues. Germline CDR1 reads LGHDT; CDR2 reads YNNKEL (reference sequence). V gave up 1 base and J gave up 7 bases; unmatched junction bases: 10. Written as DNA, the CDR3 is TGTGCCAGCAGCCAAGTCTGGCTAGGGGGCAATGAGCAGTACTTC. Translation: CASSQVWLGGNEQYF.

The chain is built from TRBV6-1 and TRBJ1-5, with D hard to call. The CDR3 is 12 residues long. The germline gives CDR1 MNHNS, CDR2 SASEGT. The V and J ends lost 2 bases and 15 bases respectively, with 14 bases between them. CDR3 protein: CASSEWASVGHF. For the CDR3, the DNA is TGTGCCAGCAGTGAATGGGCTAGCGTAGGGCATTTT.

V gene TRBV4-2 combines with J gene TRBJ2-3; perhaps TRBD2 as D (6 bases). In germline, CDR1 is LGHNA, CDR2 YNFKEQ. V lost 1 base, J lost 0 bases, and 11 bases lay in between. The CDR3 has 16 amino acids. CDR3 loop: CASSQVFAGSTDTQYF. As DNA, the CDR3 is TGTGCCAGCAGCCAAGTTTTTGCGGGGAGCACAGATACGCAGTATTTT.

V usage is TRBV7-2 and J usage is TRBJ2-3; D perhaps matches TRBD2 (6 bases). The CDR3 runs 15 residues. Germline CDR1 SGHTA, CDR2 FQGNSA. V lost 4 bases to trimming and J lost 4 bases, with 15 bases between them. The CDR3 is CASSSRGLAADTQYF. In nucleotides, the CDR3 is TGTGCCAGCAGCTCCCGCGGGTTAGCGGCAGATACGCAGTATTTT.

V and J are TRBV12-3 or TRBV12-4 and TRBJ1-1; D gene ambiguous. With 3 bases removed from V and 3 bases from J, the gap between germline ends came to 8 bases. The CDR3 has 13 residues. CDR3 DNA sequence: TGTGCCAGCAGTTTGACCTGGGACACTGAAGCTTTCTTT. Amino acids: CASSLTWDTEAFF.

The chain joins TRBV20-1 to TRBJ2-7; a possible D gene is TRBD2 (6 bases). Germline V gene lookup returns CDR1 DFQATT and CDR2 SNEGSKA (reference sequence). V lost 4 bases and J 6 bases, leaving 22 bases between the germline ends. There are 15 residues in the CDR3. CDR3: CSAIPGSSTRGEQYF. CDR3 DNA sequence: TGCAGTGCTATCCCCGGGAGCTCCACACGGGGCGAGCAGTACTTC.

The rearrangement joins TRBV12-3 or TRBV12-4 to TRBJ2-5; 11 bases are a match to TRBD2. With 5 bases clipped from V and 11 bases from J, the junction kept 13 bases outside the gene matches. The CDR3 spans 15 residues. The CDR3 DNA follows: TGTGCCAGCAGTATACTAGCGGGAGCTCTCTGTGAGCAGTACTTC. Amino acids: CASSILAGALCEQYF.

This chain links TRBV7-3 with TRBJ2-1; TRBD1 matches at 7 bases. V lost 8 bases to trimming and J lost 5 bases; unmatched junction nucleotides: 6. Germline V gene data show CDR1 as SGHTA and CDR2 as FQGTGA. The length of the CDR3 is 13 residues. In nucleotides, the CDR3 is TGTGCCAGCGGCCCCAGGGGGAACAATGAGCAGTTCTTC. This gives the protein CASGPRGNNEQFF.

This clonotype occurred many times. V and J are TRBV7-3 and TRBJ1-1; TRBD1 matches 8 bases. The J segment lost 5 bases and the V segment lost 6 bases, leaving 5 bases of the junction unmatched. From germline, CDR1 is SGHTA and CDR2 FQGTGA. There are 13 residues in the CDR3. CDR3 protein: CASSTGGLTEAFF. The CDR3, as DNA: TGTGCCAGCAGTACAGGGGGTTTAACTGAAGCTTTCTTT.

The chain combines TRBV6-6 with TRBJ2-3; 7 positions match TRBD1. Germline CDR1 is MNHNY and CDR2 is SVGAGI (reference sequence). Trimming took 6 bases from V and 6 from J; bases not matched to a gene: 18. The CDR3 consists of 17 residues. The CDR3 DNA sequence: TGTGCCAGCAGACGATTCCTGCAAACAGGGGAAGGCGATACGCAGTATTTT. Translation: CASRRFLQTGEGDTQYF.

V and J are TRBV12-3 or TRBV12-4 and TRBJ1-2; D possibly corresponds to TRBD1 (5 bases). This CDR3 region has 16 residues. V lost 3 bases and J 7 bases, leaving 21 bases between the germline ends. The CDR3 DNA reads TGTGCCAGCAGTTTGGGGGACCGGACAAGGAGGGGTGGCTACACCTTC. Its protein is CASSLGDRTRRGGYTF.

The chain has TRBV5-1 and TRBJ2-3; the D gene is possibly TRBD2 (6 bases). This CDR3 has 16 amino acids. V lost 4 bases and J 2 bases, leaving 17 bases between the germline ends. In germline, CDR1 is SGHRS, CDR2 YFSETQ. CDR3 nucleotide sequence: TGCGCCAGCAGCCCTACCGGGAGAGTTTTCACAGATACGCAGTATTTT. Amino acids: CASSPTGRVFTDTQYF. Filled out from reference TRBV5-1 and TRBJ2-3, the complete variable domain reads KAGVTQTPRYLIKTRGQQVTLSCSPISGHRSVSWYQQTPGQGLQFLFEYFSETQRNKGNFPGRFSGRQFSNSRSEMNVSTLELGDSALYLCASSPTGRVFTDTQYFGPGTRLTVL.

CDR3 sequence reads: CASSEYGGGPYNEQFF. The CDR3 nucleotides read TGTGCCAGCAGTGAATATGGCGGGGGCCCATACAATGAGCAGTTCTTC. The rearrangement links TRBV6-1 to TRBJ2-1; tentative D call: TRBD2 (7 bases). V lost 2 bases and J 4 bases, leaving 15 bases between the germline ends. CDR1 and CDR2 (germline): MNHNS, SASEGT. The CDR3 is 16 residues long.

The chain combines TRBV28 with TRBJ1-6, with a possible D match to TRBD1 (5 bases). The V end was cut by 7 bases, the J end by 4 bases, with 8 bases between. Looked up from germline, CDR1 is MDHEN and CDR2 is SYDVKM. The CDR3 has 13 residues. CDR3: CASIGQYNSPLHF. The DNA of the CDR3 is TGTGCCAGCATAGGACAATATAATTCACCCCTCCACTTT.

This chain links TRBV28 with TRBJ1-2; a weak D match, TRBD1 (6 bases). V was trimmed by 6 bases and J by 4 bases, leaving 15 bases between them. The CDR3 has 14 amino acids. Germline CDR1 MDHEN, CDR2 SYDVKM. The CDR3 DNA is TGTGCCAGCAGCATGACAGGCAACTCCTATGGCTACACCTTC. Amino acids: CASSMTGNSYGYTF.